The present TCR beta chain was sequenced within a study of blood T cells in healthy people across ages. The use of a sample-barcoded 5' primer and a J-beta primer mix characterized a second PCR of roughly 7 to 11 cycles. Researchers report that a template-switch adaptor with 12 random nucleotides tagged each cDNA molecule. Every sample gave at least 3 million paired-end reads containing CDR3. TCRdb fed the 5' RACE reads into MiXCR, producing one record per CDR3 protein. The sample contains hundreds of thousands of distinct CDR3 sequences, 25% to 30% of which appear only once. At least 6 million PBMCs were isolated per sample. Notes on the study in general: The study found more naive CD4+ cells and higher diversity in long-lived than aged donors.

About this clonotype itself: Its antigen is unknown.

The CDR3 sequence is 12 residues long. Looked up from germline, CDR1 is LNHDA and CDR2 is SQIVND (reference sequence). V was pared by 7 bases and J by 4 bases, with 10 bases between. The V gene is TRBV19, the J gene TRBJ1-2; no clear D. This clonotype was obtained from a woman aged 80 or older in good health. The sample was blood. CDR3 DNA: TGTGCCAGTAATGAACGGACCTATGGCTACACCTTC. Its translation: CASNERTYGYTF.